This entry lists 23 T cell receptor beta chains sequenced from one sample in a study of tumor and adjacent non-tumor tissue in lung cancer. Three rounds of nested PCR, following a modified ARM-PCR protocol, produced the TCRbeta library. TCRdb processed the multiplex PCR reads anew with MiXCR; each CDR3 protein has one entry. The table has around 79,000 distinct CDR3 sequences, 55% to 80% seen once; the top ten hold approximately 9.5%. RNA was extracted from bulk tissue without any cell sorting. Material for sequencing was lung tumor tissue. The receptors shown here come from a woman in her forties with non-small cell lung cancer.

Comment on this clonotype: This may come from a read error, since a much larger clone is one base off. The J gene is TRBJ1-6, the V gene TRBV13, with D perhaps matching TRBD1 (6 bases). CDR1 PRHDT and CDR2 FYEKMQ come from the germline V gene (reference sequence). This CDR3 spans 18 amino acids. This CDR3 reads CANSLVQGWGGEDSPLHF. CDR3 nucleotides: TGTGCCAACAGCTTAGTCCAGGGGTGGGGAGGAGAGGATTCACCCCTCCACTTT.

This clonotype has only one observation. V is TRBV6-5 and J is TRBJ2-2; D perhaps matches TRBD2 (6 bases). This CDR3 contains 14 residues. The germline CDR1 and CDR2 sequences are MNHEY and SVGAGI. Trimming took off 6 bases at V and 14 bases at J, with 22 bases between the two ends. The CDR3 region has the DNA TGTGCCAGCAGACTAGCTCCGAACATCGGTGATCTGTTTTTT. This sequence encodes CASRLAPNIGDLFF.

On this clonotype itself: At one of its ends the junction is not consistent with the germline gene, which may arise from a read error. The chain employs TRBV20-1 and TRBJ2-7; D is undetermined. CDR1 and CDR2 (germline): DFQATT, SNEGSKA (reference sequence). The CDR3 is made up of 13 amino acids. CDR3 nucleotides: TGCAGTGCTAGAGCCATCGCAACCTACGAGGAGTACTTC. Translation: CSARAIATYEEYF.

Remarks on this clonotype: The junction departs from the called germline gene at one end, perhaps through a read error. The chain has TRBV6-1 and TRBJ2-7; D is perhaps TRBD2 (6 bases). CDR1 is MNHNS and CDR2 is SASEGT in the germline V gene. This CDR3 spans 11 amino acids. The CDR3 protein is CASTGAYKHYF. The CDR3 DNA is TGTGCCAGCACGGGAGCCTACAAGCACTACTTC.

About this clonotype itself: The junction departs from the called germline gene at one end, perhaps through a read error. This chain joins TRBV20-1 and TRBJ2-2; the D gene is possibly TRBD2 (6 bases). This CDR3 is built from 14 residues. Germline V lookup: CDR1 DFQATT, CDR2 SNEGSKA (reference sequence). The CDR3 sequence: CGARDLGAGGELLF. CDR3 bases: TGCGGTGCTAGAGATCTGGGTGCCGGCGGGGAACTGCTTTTT.

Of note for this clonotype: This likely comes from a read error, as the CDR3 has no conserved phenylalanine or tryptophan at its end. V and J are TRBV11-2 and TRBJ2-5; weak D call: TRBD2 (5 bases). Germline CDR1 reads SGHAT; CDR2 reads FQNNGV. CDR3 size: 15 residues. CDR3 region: CGSSLFTGIQETQYL. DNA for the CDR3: TGTGGCAGCAGCTTATTCACCGGGATCCAAGAGACCCAGTACCTC.

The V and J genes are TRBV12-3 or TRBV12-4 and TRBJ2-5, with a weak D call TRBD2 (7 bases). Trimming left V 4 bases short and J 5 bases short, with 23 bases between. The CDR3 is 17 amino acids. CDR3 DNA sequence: TGTGCCAGCAGTTCAGGCAGGTTGGGGGGGCGCATGGAGACCCAGTACTTC. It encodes CASSSGRLGGRMETQYF.

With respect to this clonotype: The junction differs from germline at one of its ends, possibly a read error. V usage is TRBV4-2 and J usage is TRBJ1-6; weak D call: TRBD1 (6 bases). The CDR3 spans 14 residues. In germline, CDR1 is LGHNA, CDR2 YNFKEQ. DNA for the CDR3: TGTGCCAGTGGGACCTTAGGGGGTAATTCACCCCTACAATTT. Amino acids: CASGTLGGNSPLQF.

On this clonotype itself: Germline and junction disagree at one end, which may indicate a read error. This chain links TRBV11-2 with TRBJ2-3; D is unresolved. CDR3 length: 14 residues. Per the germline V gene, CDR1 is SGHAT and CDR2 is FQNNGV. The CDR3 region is CVSSPLSAADTQYF. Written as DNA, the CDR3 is TGTGTCAGCAGCCCTCTAAGCGCAGCAGATACGCAATATTTT.

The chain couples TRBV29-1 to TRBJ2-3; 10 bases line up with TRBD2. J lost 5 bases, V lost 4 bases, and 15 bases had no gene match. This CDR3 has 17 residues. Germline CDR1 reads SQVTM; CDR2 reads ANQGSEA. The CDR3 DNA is TGCAGCGTTGGGTGTTCAGGACTAGCGGTAATTAGAGATACGCAGTATTTT. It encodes CSVGCSGLAVIRDTQYF.

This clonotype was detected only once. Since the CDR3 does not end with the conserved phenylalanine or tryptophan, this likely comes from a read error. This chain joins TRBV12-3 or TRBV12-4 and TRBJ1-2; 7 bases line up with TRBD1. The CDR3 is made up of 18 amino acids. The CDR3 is CVSSPGWGMGQQLYDYTL. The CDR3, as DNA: TGTGTCAGCAGCCCTGGCTGGGGGATGGGACAGCAGCTCTATGACTACACCTTA.

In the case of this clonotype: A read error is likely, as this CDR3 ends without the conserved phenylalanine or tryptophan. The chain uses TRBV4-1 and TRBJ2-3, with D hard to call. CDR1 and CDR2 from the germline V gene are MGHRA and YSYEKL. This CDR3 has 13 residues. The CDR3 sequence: CATSQERWDTQYL. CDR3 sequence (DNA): TGCGCCACCAGCCAAGAAAGGTGGGATACGCAGTATTTA.

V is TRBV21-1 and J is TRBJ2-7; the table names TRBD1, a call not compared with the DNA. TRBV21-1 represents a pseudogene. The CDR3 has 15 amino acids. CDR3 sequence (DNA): TGTGCCAGCAGCAGCCCGACAGGACTTTCCTACGAGCAGTACTTC. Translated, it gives CASSSPTGLSYEQYF.

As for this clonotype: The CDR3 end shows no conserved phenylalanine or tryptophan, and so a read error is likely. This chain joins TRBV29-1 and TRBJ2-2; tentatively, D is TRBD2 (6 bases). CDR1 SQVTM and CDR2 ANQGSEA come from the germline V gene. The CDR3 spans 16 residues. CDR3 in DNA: TGCAGCGTTACTGGCTCTCTGGGGGTGTCCGGCGGGAAGCTGTTTTTA. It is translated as CSVTGSLGVSGGKLFL.

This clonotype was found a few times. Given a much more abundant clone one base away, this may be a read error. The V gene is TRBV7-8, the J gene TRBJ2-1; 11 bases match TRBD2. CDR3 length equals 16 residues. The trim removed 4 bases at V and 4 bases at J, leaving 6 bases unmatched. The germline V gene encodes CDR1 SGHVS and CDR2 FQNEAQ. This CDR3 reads CASSSGLAVGYNEQFF. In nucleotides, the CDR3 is TGTGCCAGCAGCTCGGGACTAGCGGTAGGGTACAATGAGCAGTTCTTC.

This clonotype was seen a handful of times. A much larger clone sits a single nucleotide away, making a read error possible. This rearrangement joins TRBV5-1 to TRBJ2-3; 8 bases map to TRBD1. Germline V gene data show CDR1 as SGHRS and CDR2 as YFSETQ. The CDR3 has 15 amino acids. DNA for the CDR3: TGCGCCGGCAGCTTGCGGACAGGGCTCGCAGATACGCAGTATTTT. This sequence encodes CAGSLRTGLADTQYF.

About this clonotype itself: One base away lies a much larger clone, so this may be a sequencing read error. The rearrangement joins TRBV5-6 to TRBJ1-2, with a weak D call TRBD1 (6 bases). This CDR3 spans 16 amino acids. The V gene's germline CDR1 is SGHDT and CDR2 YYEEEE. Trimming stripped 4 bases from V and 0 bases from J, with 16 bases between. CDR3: CASSLLSRQANYGYTF. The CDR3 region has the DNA TGTGCCAGCAGCCTCCTTTCAAGACAGGCTAACTATGGCTACACCTTC.

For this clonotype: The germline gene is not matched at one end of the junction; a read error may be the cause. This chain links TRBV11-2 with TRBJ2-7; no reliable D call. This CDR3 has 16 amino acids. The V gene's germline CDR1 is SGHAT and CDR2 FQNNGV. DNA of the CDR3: TGTGCCAGCAGCATAATGTTTAGGTCGAGCTCCTACGTGCAGTACTTC. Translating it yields CASSIMFRSSSYVQYF.

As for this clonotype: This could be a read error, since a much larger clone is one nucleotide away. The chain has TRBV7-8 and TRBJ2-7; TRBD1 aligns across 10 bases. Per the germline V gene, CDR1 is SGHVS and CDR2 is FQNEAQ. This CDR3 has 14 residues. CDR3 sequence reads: CASSRDRGVGEHYF. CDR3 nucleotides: TGTGCCAGCAGCCGGGACAGGGGAGTCGGCGAGCACTACTTC.

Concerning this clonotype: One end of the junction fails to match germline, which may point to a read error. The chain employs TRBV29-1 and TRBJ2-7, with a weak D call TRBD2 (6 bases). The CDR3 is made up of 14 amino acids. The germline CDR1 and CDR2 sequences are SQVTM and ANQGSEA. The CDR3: CSASTSGVANEQYF. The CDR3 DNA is TGTAGCGCCTCGACTAGTGGCGTGGCTAATGAGCAGTACTTC.

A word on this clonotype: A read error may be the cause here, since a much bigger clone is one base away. CDR3 bases: TGCGCCAGCAGCCCTGGACGTGATCGTAATACTGAAGATTTCTTT. This gives the protein CASSPGRDRNTEDFF. V and J are TRBV5-1 and TRBJ1-1, with unresolved D. Per germline, CDR1 SGHRS and CDR2 YFSETQ. This CDR3 comprises 15 residues.

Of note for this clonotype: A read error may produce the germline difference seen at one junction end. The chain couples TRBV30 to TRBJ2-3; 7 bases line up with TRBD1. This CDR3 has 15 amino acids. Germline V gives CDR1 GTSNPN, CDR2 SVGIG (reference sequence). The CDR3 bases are TGTGTCTGGAGTACCCGGACAGGAGTCACAGATACGCAGTATTTT. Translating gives CVWSTRTGVTDTQYF. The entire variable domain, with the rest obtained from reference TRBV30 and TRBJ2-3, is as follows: SQTIHQWPATLVQPVGSPLSLECTVEGTSNPNLYWYRQAAGRGLQLLFYSVGIGQISSEVPQNLSASRPQDRQFILSSKKLLLSDSGFYLCVWSTRTGVTDTQYFGPGTRLTVL.

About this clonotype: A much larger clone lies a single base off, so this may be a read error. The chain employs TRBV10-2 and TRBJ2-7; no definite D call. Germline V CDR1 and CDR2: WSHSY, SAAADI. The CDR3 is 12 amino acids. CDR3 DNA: TGCGCCAGCAAACACTCTGCCTACGATCAGTACTTC. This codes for CASKHSAYDQYF.